What follows are 8 T cell receptor beta chains derived from one specimen sequenced in a study of CD8 T cells in Susac syndrome. Reverse transcription of roughly 0.45 to 1 ug RNA used random hexamers. TCRdb reprocessed the immunoSEQ multiplex PCR reads with MiXCR, giving one entry per CDR3 protein. The table shows about 150,000 distinct CDR3 sequences, with roughly 94% occurring only once. Material for sequencing was CD8+ T cells from PBMCs. The receptors originated from a human donor with multiple sclerosis.

J is TRBJ2-7 and V is TRBV5-1; D call uncertain. Germline loops: CDR1 SGHRS, CDR2 YFSETQ. The CDR3 extends over 16 amino acids. V was pared by 3 bases and J by 2 bases, with 18 bases between. CDR3 sequence reads: CASSSSGIRYPYEQYF. CDR3 nucleotide sequence: TGCGCCAGCAGCTCGTCAGGAATCCGGTACCCCTACGAGCAGTACTTC. The complete variable domain, with remaining parts taken from reference TRBV5-1 and TRBJ2-7, reads KAGVTQTPRYLIKTRGQQVTLSCSPISGHRSVSWYQQTPGQGLQFLFEYFSETQRNKGNFPGRFSGRQFSNSRSEMNVSTLELGDSALYLCASSSSGIRYPYEQYFGPGTRLTVT.

The V call is TRBV9, the J call TRBJ1-6; weak D call: TRBD1 (5 bases). The CDR3 length is 14 residues. Trimming left V 3 bases short and J 14 bases short, with 18 bases between. Looked up from germline, CDR1 is SGDLS and CDR2 is YYNGEE. The CDR3 spells CASSDRDGLRSLHF. The CDR3 nucleotides are TGTGCCAGCAGCGACCGGGACGGGTTAAGGTCCCTCCACTTT.

J is TRBJ1-5 and V is TRBV15; TRBD1 might be the D (5 bases). In germline, CDR1 is LNHNV, CDR2 YYDKDF (reference sequence). The V gene lost 6 bases and the J gene lost 4 bases, with 7 bases spanning the gap. The CDR3 sequence is 12 residues long. The DNA for the CDR3 is TGTGCCACCAGGGCAGGGAATCAGCCCCAGCATTTT. Translating gives CATRAGNQPQHF.

V is TRBV9 and J is TRBJ2-7; TRBD1 matches 8 bases. The germline CDR1 and CDR2 sequences are SGDLS and YYNGEE. J was trimmed by 5 bases and V by 0 bases; bases with no gene match: 7. The CDR3 is made up of 15 amino acids. In DNA, the CDR3 is TGTGCCAGCAGCGTAGTAGGGCAGGGGGCCGACGAGCAGTACTTC. This translates into CASSVVGQGADEQYF. Complete variable domain (other parts from reference TRBV9 and TRBJ2-7): DSGVTQTPKHLITATGQRVTLRCSPRSGDLSVYWYQQSLDQGLQFLIQYYNGEERAKGNILERFSAQQFPDLHSELNLSSLELGDSALYFCASSVVGQGADEQYFGPGTRLTVT.

The V gene is TRBV2, the J gene TRBJ2-1, with 7 positions matching TRBD1. Trimming removed 7 bases from V and 4 bases from J; junction bases left unmatched: 1. The length of the CDR3 is 12 residues. The germline gives CDR1 SNHLY, CDR2 FYNNEI. The CDR3 bases are TGTGCCAGCATGGACAGGTACAATGAGCAGTTCTTC. This translates into CASMDRYNEQFF. The entire variable domain, with the rest obtained from reference TRBV2 and TRBJ2-1, is as follows: EPEVTQTPSHQVTQMGQEVILRCVPISNHLYFYWYRQILGQKVEFLVSFYNNEISEKSEIFDDQFSVERPDGSNFTLKIRSTKLEDSAMYFCASMDRYNEQFFGPGTRLTVL.

The chain combines TRBV30 with TRBJ2-1; the D gene is possibly TRBD2 (6 bases). This CDR3 contains 16 residues. V lost 3 bases to trimming and J lost 0 bases, with 15 bases between them. The germline CDR1 and CDR2 sequences are GTSNPN and SVGIG (reference sequence). The CDR3 nucleotides are TGTGCCTGGAGCCCCGGGGACTCCTTCTCCTACAATGAGCAGTTCTTC. Amino acid sequence: CAWSPGDSFSYNEQFF.

The chain combines TRBV9 with TRBJ1-1; 8 positions agree with TRBD1. The ends lost 0 bases at V and 5 bases at J; junction bases unmatched: 3. Germline V gene sequence: CDR1 SGDLS, CDR2 YYNGEE. The CDR3 loop spans 14 amino acids. For the CDR3, the DNA is TGTGCCAGCAGCGTAGGCAGGGGGCCTACTGAAGCTTTCTTT. It yields the protein CASSVGRGPTEAFF.

This clonotype was detected once. The V and J genes are TRBV5-4 and TRBJ2-1; 7 bases are a match to TRBD2. With V trimmed by 4 bases and J by 6 bases, 16 bases remained unmatched. This CDR3 spans 17 amino acids. Germline-derived CDR1 and CDR2 are SGHNT and YYREEE (reference sequence). The CDR3 reads CASSPFYRDYGGNEQFF. The CDR3, as DNA: TGTGCCAGCAGCCCCTTCTACCGGGACTATGGGGGCAATGAGCAGTTCTTC.